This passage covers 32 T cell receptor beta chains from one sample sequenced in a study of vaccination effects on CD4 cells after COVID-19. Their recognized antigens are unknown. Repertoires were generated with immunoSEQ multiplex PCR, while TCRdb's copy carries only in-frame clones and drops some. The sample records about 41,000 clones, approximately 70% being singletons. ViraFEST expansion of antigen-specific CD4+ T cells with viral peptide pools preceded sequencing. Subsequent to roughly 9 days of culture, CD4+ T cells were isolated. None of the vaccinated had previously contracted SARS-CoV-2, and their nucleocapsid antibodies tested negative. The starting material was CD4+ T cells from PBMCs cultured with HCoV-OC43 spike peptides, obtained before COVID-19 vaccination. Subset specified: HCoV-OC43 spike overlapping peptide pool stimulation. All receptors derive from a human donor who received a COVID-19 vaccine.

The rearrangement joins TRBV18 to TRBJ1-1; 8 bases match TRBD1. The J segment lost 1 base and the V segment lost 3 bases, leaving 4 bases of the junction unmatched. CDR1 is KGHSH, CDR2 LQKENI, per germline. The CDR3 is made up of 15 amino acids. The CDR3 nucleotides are TGTGCCAGCTCACCCTATCAGGGGGCGAACACTGAAGCTTTCTTT. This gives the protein CASSPYQGANTEAFF.

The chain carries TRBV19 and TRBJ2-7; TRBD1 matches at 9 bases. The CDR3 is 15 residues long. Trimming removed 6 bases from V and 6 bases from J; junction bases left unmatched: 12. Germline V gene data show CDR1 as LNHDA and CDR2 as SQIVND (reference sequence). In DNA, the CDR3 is TGTGCCAGTAGCATCACCGGGACAGGGATGAGCGAGCAGTACTTC. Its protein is CASSITGTGMSEQYF. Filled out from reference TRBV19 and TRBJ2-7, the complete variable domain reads DGGITQSPKYLFRKEGQNVTLSCEQNLNHDAMYWYRQDPGQGLRLIYYSQIVNDFQKGDIAEGYSVSREKKESFPLTVTSAQKNPTAFYLCASSITGTGMSEQYFGPGTRLTVT.

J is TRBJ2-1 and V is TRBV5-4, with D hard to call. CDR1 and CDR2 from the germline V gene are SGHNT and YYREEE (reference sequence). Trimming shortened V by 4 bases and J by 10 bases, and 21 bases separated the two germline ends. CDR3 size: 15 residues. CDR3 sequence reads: CASSDDLVMKREQFF. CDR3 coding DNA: TGTGCCAGCAGCGACGACTTAGTCATGAAGCGCGAGCAGTTCTTC.

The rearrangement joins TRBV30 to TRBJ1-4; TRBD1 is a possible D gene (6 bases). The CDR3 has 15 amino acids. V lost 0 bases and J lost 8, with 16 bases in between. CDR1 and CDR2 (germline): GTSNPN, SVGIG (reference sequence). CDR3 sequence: CAWSVQGRFGEKLFF. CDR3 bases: TGTGCCTGGAGTGTACAGGGAAGGTTCGGAGAAAAACTGTTTTTT.

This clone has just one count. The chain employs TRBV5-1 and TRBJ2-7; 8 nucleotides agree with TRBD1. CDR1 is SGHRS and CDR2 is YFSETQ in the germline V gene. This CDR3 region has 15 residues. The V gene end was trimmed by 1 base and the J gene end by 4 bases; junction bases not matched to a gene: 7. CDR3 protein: CASSLSAGGRYEQYF. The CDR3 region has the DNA TGCGCCAGCAGCTTGTCGGCAGGGGGCAGATACGAGCAGTACTTC.

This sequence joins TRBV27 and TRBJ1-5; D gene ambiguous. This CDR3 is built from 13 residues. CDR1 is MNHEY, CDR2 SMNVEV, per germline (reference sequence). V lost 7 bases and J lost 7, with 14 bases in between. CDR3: CASTQYRGQPQHF. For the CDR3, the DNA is TGTGCCAGCACCCAATACAGAGGGCAGCCCCAGCATTTT.

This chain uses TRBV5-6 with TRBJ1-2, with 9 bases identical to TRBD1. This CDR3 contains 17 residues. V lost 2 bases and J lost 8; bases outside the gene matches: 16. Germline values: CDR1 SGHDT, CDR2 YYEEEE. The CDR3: CASSFPGQGTGRRGYTF. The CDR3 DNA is TGTGCCAGCAGCTTCCCGGGACAGGGAACTGGCCGACGGGGCTACACCTTC. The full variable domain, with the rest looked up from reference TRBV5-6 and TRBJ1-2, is DAGVTQSPTHLIKTRGQQVTLRCSPKSGHDTVSWYQQALGQGPQFIFQYYEEEERQRGNFPDRFSGHQFPNYSSELNVNALLLGDSALYLCASSFPGQGTGRRGYTFGSGTRLTVV.

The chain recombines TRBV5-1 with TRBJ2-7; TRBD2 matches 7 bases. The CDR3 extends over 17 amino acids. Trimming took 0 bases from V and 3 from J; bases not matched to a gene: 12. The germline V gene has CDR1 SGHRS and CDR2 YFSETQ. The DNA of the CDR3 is TGCGCCAGCAGCTTGGTGCTAGCGGACGAGCGGCACTACGAGCAGTACTTC. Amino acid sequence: CASSLVLADERHYEQYF.

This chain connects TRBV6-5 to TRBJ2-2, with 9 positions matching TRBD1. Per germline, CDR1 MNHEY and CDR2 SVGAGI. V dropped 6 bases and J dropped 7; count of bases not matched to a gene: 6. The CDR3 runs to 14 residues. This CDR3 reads CASRLRTGDGELFF. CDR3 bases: TGTGCCAGCAGATTAAGGACAGGGGACGGGGAGCTGTTTTTT.

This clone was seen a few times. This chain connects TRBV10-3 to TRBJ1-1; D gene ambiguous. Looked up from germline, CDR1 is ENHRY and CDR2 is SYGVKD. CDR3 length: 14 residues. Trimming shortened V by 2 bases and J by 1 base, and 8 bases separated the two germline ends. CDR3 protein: CAISEGPKNTEAFF. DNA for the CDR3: TGTGCCATCAGTGAGGGCCCGAAGAACACTGAAGCTTTCTTT.

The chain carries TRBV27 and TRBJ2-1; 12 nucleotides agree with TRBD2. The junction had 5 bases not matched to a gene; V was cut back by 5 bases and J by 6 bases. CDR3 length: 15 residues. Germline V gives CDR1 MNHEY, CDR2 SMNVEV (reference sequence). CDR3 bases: TGTGCCAGCAGTCCCATGGGACTAGCGGGCAATGAGCAGTTCTTC. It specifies CASSPMGLAGNEQFF.

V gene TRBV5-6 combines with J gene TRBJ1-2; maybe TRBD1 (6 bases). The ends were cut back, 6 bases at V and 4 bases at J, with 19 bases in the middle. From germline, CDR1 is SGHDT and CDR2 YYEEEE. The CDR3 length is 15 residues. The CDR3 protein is CASTPGVEGSYGYTF. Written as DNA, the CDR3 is TGTGCCAGCACCCCAGGGGTGGAGGGGTCCTATGGCTACACCTTC.

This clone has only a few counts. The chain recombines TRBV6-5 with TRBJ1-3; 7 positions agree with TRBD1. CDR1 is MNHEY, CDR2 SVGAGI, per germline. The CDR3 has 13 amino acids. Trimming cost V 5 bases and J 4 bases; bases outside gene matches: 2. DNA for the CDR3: TGTGCCAGCAGTCGGACAGGCGGAAACACCATATATTTT. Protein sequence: CASSRTGGNTIYF.

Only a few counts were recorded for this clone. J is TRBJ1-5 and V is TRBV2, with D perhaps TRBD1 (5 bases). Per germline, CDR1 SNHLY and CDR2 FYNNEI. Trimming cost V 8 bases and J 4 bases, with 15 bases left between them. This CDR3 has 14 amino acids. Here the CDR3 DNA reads TGTGCCAGCTCAGGCCGGGGCCAAAATCAGCCCCAGCATTTT. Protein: CASSGRGQNQPQHF.

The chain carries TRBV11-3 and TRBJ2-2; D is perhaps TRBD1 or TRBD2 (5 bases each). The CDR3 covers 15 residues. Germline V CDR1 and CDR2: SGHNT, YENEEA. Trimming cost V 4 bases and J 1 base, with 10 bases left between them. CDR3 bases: TGTGCCAGCAGCTCGGGACGCCTGAACACCGGGGAGCTGTTTTTT. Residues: CASSSGRLNTGELFF. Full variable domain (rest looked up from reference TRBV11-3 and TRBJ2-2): EAGVVQSPRYKIIEKKQPVAFWCNPISGHNTLYWYLQNLGQGPELLIRYENEEAVDDSQLPKDRFSAERLKGVDSTLKIQPAELGDSAVYLCASSSGRLNTGELFFGEGSRLTVL.

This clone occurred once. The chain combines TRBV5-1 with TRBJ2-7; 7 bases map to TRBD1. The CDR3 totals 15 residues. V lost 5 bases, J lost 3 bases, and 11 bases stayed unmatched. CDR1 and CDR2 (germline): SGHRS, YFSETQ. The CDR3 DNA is TGCGCCAGCAGGCCAACGGGACAGAGCTTCTACGAGCAGTACTTC. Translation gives CASRPTGQSFYEQYF.

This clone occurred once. The CDR3 protein is CASSEGFGYTF. The CDR3 nucleotides are TGTGCCAGCAGTGAGGGCTTTGGCTACACCTTC. This chain links TRBV25-1 with TRBJ1-2, with D unresolved. Between the trimmed V and J ends, which lost 3 bases and 7 bases, there was a span of 6 bases. The germline V gene has CDR1 MGHDK and CDR2 SYGVNS. The CDR3 consists of 11 residues.

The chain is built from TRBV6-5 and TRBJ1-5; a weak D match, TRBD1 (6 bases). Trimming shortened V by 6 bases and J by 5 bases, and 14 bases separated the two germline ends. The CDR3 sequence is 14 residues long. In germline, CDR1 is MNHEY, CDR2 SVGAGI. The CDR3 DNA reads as TGTGCCAGCAGGAACAGGGAATTGGATCAGCCCCAGCATTTT. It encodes CASRNRELDQPQHF.

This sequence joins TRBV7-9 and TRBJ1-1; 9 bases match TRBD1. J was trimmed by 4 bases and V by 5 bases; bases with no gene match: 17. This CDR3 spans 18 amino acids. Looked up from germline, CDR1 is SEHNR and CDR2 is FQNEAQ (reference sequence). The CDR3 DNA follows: TGTGCCAGCAGCCCACCCGGACAGGGGACTACTGCTGGCACTGAAGCTTTCTTT. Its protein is CASSPPGQGTTAGTEAFF.

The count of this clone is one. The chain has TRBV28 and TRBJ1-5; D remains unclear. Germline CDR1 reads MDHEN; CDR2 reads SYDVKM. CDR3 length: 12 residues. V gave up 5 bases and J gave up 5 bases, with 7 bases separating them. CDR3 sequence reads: CASSGPHQPQHF. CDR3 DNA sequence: TGTGCCAGCAGTGGACCGCATCAGCCCCAGCATTTT.

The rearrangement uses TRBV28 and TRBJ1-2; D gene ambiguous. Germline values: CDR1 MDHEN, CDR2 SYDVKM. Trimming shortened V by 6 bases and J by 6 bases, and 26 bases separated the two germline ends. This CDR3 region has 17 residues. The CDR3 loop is CASSRDPTPAEEHGYTF. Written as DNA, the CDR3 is TGTGCCAGCAGCCGAGATCCGACCCCTGCGGAGGAACATGGCTACACCTTC.

The CDR3: CASSLDGTGTNYEQYF. The CDR3 DNA is TGTGCCAGCAGCTTAGATGGGACGGGGACTAACTACGAGCAGTACTTC. The chain couples TRBV7-2 to TRBJ2-7; 7 positions match TRBD2. Trimming took 1 base from V and 3 from J; bases not matched to a gene: 9. Per the germline V gene, CDR1 is SGHTA and CDR2 is FQGNSA. The CDR3 has 16 amino acids.

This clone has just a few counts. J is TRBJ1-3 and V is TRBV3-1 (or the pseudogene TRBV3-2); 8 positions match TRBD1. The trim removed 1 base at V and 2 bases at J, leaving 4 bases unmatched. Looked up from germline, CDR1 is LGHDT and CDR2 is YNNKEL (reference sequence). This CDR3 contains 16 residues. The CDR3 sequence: CASSQVQGAPGNTIYF. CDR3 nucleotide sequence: TGTGCCAGCAGCCAAGTTCAGGGGGCGCCTGGAAACACCATATATTTT.

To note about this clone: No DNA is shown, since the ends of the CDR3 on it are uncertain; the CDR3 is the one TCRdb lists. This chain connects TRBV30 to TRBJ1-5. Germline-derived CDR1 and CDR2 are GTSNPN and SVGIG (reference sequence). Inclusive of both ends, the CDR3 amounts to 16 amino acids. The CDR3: CAWSVRRAPLNQPQHF.

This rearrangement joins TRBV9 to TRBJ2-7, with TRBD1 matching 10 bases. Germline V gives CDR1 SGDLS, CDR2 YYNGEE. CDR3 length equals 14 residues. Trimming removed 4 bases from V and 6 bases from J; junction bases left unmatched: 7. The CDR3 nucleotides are TGTGCCAGCAGCAAAGGACAGGGGGGTGCCGAGCAGTACTTC. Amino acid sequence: CASSKGQGGAEQYF.

CDR3 DNA sequence: TGTGCCAGCAGCGCTGACAGGGGTAAAAGCTCCTACGAGCAGTACTTC. It codes for CASSADRGKSSYEQYF. V and J are TRBV9 and TRBJ2-7; 8 bases fit TRBD1. Germline V gene sequence: CDR1 SGDLS, CDR2 YYNGEE. This CDR3 contains 16 residues. The ends lost 3 bases at V and 0 bases at J; junction bases unmatched: 8.

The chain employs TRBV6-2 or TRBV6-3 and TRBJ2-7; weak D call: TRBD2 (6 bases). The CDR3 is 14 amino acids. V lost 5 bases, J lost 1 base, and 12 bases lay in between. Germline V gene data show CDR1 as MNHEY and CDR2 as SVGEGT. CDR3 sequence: CASSRAGSSYEQYF. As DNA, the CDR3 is TGTGCCAGCAGTAGGGCGGGGTCTTCCTACGAGCAGTACTTC.

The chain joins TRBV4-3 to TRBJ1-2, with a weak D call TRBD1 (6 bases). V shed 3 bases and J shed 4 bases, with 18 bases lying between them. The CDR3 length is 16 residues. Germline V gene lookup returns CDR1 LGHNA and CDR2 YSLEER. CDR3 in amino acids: CASSQAPGEVGYGYTF. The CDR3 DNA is TGCGCCAGCAGCCAGGCCCCAGGGGAGGTAGGCTATGGCTACACCTTC.

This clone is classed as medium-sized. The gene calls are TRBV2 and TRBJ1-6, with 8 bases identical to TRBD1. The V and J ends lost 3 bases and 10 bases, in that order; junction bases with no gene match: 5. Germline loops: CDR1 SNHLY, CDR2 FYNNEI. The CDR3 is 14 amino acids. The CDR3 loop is CASSDRTGSSPLHF. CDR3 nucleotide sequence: TGTGCCAGCAGTGATAGGACAGGGAGCTCACCCCTCCACTTT.

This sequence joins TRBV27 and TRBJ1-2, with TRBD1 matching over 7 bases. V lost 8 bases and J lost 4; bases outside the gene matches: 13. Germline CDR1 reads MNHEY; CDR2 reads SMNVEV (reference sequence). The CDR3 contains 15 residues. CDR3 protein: CASGLDRALGYGYTF. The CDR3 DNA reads TGTGCCAGCGGCCTCGACAGGGCCCTTGGCTATGGCTACACCTTC.

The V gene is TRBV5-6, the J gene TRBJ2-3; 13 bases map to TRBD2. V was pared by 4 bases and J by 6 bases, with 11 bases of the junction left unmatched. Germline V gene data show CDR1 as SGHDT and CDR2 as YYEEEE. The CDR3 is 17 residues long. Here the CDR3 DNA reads TGTGCCAGCAGCGTAACCCTACTAGCGGGAGGGAGGGATACGCAGTATTTT. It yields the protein CASSVTLLAGGRDTQYF.

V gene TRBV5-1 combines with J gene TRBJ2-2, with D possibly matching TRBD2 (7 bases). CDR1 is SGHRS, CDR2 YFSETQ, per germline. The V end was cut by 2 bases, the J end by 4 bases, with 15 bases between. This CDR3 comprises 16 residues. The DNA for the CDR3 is TGCGCCAGCAGCTTTGGGGGGGCGCGGAGCACCGGGGAGCTGTTTTTT. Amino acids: CASSFGGARSTGELFF.